A selection of T cell receptor beta chains follows, all from one sample in a study of CD8 T cells in acute hepatitis C reinfection. The assay was immunoSEQ multiplex PCR, and TCRdb's table has in-frame clones only and misses some. The table has approximately 200 clones, 61% seen once; the top ten hold approximately 32%. The sample consisted of HCV NS3-1073 tetramer-sorted CD8+ T cells from PBMCs, taken at follow-up. These receptors were taken from a woman in her 30s who spontaneously cleared hepatitis C infection. CDR3s include the opening cysteine and the closing phenylalanine or tryptophan. The order of the fields is clone size, J gene, D gene, V gene, CDR3 protein, CDR3 DNA. The D gene is left open where the match is weak. Clone sizes are given selectively: once, few, many, or a class where the clone is expanded.

few | TRBJ1-1 | TRBD1 | TRBV28 | CASRPGTGEISEAFF | TGTGCCAGCAGACCGGGGACAGGGGAGATAAGTGAAGCTTTCTTT
- | TRBJ1-6 | - | TRBV2 | CASSDWQGGSPLHF | TGTGCCAGCAGTGACTGGCAGGGAGGATCACCCCTCCACTTT
- | TRBJ2-6 | - | TRBV7-8 | CASSLLCYPQSRANVLTF | TGTGCCAGCAGCCTGTTGTGTTACCCACAAAGTCGGGCCAACGTCCTGACTTTC
- | TRBJ2-7 | - | TRBV15 | CATSGLRSEEEQYF | TGTGCCACCAGCGGACTTCGGTCAGAGGAGGAGCAGTACTTC
- | TRBJ2-2 | - | TRBV13 | CASSISLGGNTGELFF | TGTGCCAGCAGCATTAGCTTAGGGGGTAACACCGGGGAGCTGTTTTTT
hyperexpanded | TRBJ2-6 | - | TRBV15 | CATSRDNSVGLLSGANVLTF | TGTGCCACCAGCAGAGATAACTCCGTAGGACTCCTCTCTGGGGCCAACGTCCTGACTTTC
- | TRBJ1-4 | - | TRBV4-2 | CASSQAPGIWEKLFF | TGTGCCAGCAGCCAAGCCCCAGGGATATGGGAAAAACTGTTTTTT
- | TRBJ2-5 | - | TRBV19 | CASSIGGGWETQYF | TGTGCCAGTAGTATCGGGGGCGGTTGGGAGACCCAGTACTTC
- | TRBJ2-7 | - | TRBV7-4 | CASSLAKSSYEQYF | TGTGCCAGCAGCTTGGCGAAAAGCTCCTACGAGCAGTACTTC
few | TRBJ1-1 | TRBD1 | TRBV10-3 | CAIRGTGAELNTEAFF | TGTGCCATCAGGGGGACAGGGGCCGAACTGAACACTGAAGCTTTCTTT
- | TRBJ2-7 | - | TRBV4-2 | CASSQEMASGGGGEQYF | TGTGCCAGCAGCCAAGAGATGGCTAGCGGAGGGGGCGGCGAGCAGTACTTC
- | TRBJ2-7 | TRBD2 | TRBV19 | CASSPSSGGPYEQYF | TGTGCCAGTAGTCCCTCCAGCGGGGGACCCTACGAGCAGTACTTC
- | TRBJ1-1 | - | TRBV4-2 | CASSQEAGPIEAFF | TGTGCCAGCAGCCAAGAAGCCGGCCCCATTGAAGCTTTCTTT
- | TRBJ2-1 | - | TRBV14 | CASSRTDPYNEQFF | TGTGCCAGCAGCCGGACAGATCCCTACAATGAGCAGTTCTTC
- | TRBJ2-5 | - | TRBV15 | CATSRGSRRGTHPKETQYF | TGTGCCACCAGCAGGGGGAGTAGGAGGGGCACTCATCCAAAAGAGACCCAGTACTTC
- | TRBJ2-3 | - | TRBV15 | CATSRDRLGLSFTDTQYF | TGTGCCACCAGCAGAGATCGTCTTGGACTTTCCTTCACAGATACGCAGTATTTT
- | TRBJ1-5 | TRBD1 | TRBV5-1 | CASRWDSIFYSNQPQHF | TGCGCCAGCAGGTGGGACAGTATCTTTTATAGCAATCAGCCCCAGCATTTT
- | TRBJ2-5 | TRBD2 | TRBV9 | CASSVETSGGYQETQYF | TGTGCCAGCAGCGTAGAGACTAGCGGAGGGTACCAAGAGACCCAGTACTTC
- | TRBJ1-2 | TRBD1 | TRBV28 | CASSSVPGQGPNYGYTF | TGTGCCAGCAGTTCCGTCCCGGGACAGGGCCCTAACTATGGCTACACCTTC
few | TRBJ1-5 | - | TRBV30 | CAWSAPRRTDRNQPQHF | TGTGCCTGGAGTGCCCCCCGTAGGACGGATCGGAATCAGCCCCAGCATTTT
few | TRBJ1-1 | - | TRBV2 | CASSTALKAFF | TGTGCCAGCTCCACAGCTCTTAAAGCTTTCTTT
- | TRBJ2-2 | - | TRBV11-3 | CASSALGYGGELFF | TGTGCCAGCAGCGCTCTAGGCTATGGCGGGGAGCTGTTTTTT
- | TRBJ2-7 | - | TRBV9 | CASSDGGGEQYF | TGTGCCAGCAGCGACGGGGGAGGCGAGCAGTACTTC
once | TRBJ1-1 | - | TRBV6-1 | CASSDLTEVFMNTEAFF | TGTGCCAGCAGTGATCTGACGGAGGTCTTTATGAACACTGAAGCTTTCTTT
- | TRBJ2-5 | TRBD2 | TRBV7-2 | CASSLVTSGGYQETQYF | TGTGCCAGCAGCTTAGTTACTAGCGGAGGGTACCAAGAGACCCAGTACTTC
- | TRBJ1-1 | TRBD1 | TRBV4-3 | CASSQDPWAGQGGEAFF | TGCGCCAGCAGCCAAGATCCCTGGGCGGGGCAGGGGGGTGAAGCTTTCTTT
- | TRBJ2-6 | - | TRBV25-1 | CASSFGGDGQSRANVLTF | TGTGCCAGCAGTTTTGGAGGAGATGGACAAAGTCGGGCCAACGTCCTGACTTTC